The 6 T cell receptor beta chains in this list originate from one sample, sequenced in a study of blood T cell repertoires in COVID-19. TCRdb's copy holds only in-frame clones and misses some; the assay was immunoSEQ multiplex PCR. The table includes around 140,000 clones, around 88% detected once. The specimen sequenced was peripheral blood. The receptors come from a woman in her sixties or seventies with acute or convalescent COVID-19.

This clone has a handful of counts. The chain carries TRBV11-2 and TRBJ1-6; perhaps TRBD1 as D (5 bases). Trimming shortened V by 1 base and J by 7 bases, and 17 bases separated the two germline ends. Germline CDR1 reads SGHAT; CDR2 reads FQNNGV. This CDR3 spans 17 amino acids. In nucleotides, the CDR3 is TGTGCCAGCAGCTTAGTTAAAAGGGGCGTATGGAATTCACCCCTCCACTTT. Protein: CASSLVKRGVWNSPLHF.

The chain couples TRBV14 to TRBJ1-1; 7 bases fit TRBD1. The V segment lost 1 base and the J segment 7 bases; nucleotides outside the gene matches: 3. Germline V gene data show CDR1 as SGHDN and CDR2 as FVKESK. This CDR3 contains 13 residues. CDR3 sequence: CASSQGQGGEAFF. CDR3 coding DNA: TGTGCCAGCAGCCAAGGACAGGGAGGTGAAGCTTTCTTT.

This chain connects TRBV9 to TRBJ1-2; 9 bases line up with TRBD1. The V segment lost 0 bases and the J segment 6 bases; nucleotides outside the gene matches: 3. Germline V gene data show CDR1 as SGDLS and CDR2 as YYNGEE. The CDR3 loop spans 14 amino acids. CDR3 residues: CASSVGQGGHGYTF. Here the CDR3 DNA reads TGTGCCAGCAGCGTAGGACAGGGGGGACATGGCTACACCTTC.

This chain joins TRBV7-9 and TRBJ1-2; D is possibly TRBD1 (5 bases). V was shortened by 2 bases and J by 4 bases, with 14 bases between the two germline ends. Germline V gene data show CDR1 as SEHNR and CDR2 as FQNEAQ (reference sequence). There are 15 residues in the CDR3. In DNA form, the CDR3 reads TGTGCCAGCAGCTTATCTGGGGGAGGTGCCTATGGCTACACCTTC. This codes for CASSLSGGGAYGYTF. Drawing the rest from reference TRBV7-9 and TRBJ1-2, the complete variable domain is DTGVSQNPRHKITKRGQNVTFRCDPISEHNRLYWYRQTLGQGPEFLTYFQNEAQLEKSRLLSDRFSAERPKGSFSTLEIQRTEQGDSAMYLCASSLSGGGAYGYTFGSGTRLTVV.

This sequence joins TRBV6-2 or TRBV6-3 and TRBJ1-2; 7 bases agree with TRBD1. Trimming at V came to 6 bases and at J to 2 bases, leaving 15 bases not matched to a gene. Germline V gene lookup returns CDR1 MNHEY and CDR2 SVGEGT. The CDR3 consists of 17 residues. This CDR3 reads CASSREGQRRVNYGYTF. The CDR3 nucleotides are TGTGCCAGCAGCAGAGAGGGACAGAGAAGGGTGAACTATGGCTACACCTTC.

This rearrangement joins TRBV15 to TRBJ2-7, with 7 bases that match TRBD1. V was pared by 0 bases and J by 5 bases, with 10 bases of the junction left unmatched. CDR1 LNHNV and CDR2 YYDKDF come from the germline V gene (reference sequence). This CDR3 is 16 amino acids long. CDR3 coding DNA: TGTGCCACCAGCAGAGATAGAAGGGGGCTGAAAAACGAGCAGTACTTC. It codes for CATSRDRRGLKNEQYF.